This T cell receptor beta chain stems from a study of cytomegalovirus exposure and HLA in healthy donors. Overall study results and limits: Analyzed later, most CMV-associated TCR beta chains appeared HLA-restricted. Trimming of TCR beta V- and J-genes showed a link, identified in a later analysis, to a missense DCLRE1C variant.

Germline CDR1 SGHRS, CDR2 YFSETQ. The CDR3 loop spans 17 amino acids. V lost 0 bases and J lost 4; bases outside the gene matches: 10. About this clone: What it binds is not known.

The study ran its PCR with 60 Vbeta and 13 Jbeta primers. Using immunoSEQ multiplex PCR, the repertoire was profiled, and TCRdb retains in-frame clones only, with some absent. The repertoire holds about 95,000 clones, with approximately 81% as singletons. The source is a middle-aged woman in good health and CMV-seropositive. The rearrangement joins TRBV5-1 to TRBJ2-3; 8 bases are a match to TRBD1. What was sequenced was PBMCs. CDR3 in amino acids: CASSLGVQGDGSDTQYF. As DNA, the CDR3 is TGCGCCAGCAGCTTGGGGGTACAGGGGGACGGGTCAGATACGCAGTATTTT.